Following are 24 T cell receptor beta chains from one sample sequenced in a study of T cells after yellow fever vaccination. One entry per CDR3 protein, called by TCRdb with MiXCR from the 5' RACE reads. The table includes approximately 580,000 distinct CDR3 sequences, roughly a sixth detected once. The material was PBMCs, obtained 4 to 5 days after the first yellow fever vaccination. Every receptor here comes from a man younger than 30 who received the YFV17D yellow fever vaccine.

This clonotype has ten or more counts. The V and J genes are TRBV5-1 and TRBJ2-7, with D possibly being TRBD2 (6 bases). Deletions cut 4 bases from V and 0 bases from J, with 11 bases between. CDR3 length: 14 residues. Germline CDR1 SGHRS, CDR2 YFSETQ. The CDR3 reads CASSPEGLSYEQYV. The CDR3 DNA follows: TGCGCCAGCAGCCCCGAGGGACTCTCCTACGAGCAGTACGTC.

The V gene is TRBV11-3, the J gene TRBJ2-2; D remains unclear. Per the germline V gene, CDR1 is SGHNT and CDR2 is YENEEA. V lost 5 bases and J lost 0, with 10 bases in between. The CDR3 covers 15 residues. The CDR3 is CASSPARSNTGELFF. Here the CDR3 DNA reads TGTGCCAGCAGCCCGGCCAGATCGAACACCGGGGAGCTGTTTTTT.

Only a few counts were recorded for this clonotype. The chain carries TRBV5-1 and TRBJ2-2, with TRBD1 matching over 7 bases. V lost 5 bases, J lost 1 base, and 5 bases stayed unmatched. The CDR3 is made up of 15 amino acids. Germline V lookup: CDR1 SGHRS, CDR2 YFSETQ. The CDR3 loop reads CASSIRQGNTGELFF. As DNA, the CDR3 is TGCGCCAGCAGTATACGACAGGGGAACACCGGGGAGCTGTTTTTT.

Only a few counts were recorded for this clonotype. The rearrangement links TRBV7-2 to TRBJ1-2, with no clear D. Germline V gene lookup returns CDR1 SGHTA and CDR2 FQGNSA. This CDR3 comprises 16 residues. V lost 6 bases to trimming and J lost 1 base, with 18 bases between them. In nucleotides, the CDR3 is TGTGCCAGCAGTTTCTCTCGGACGCTTATTAACTATGGCTACACCTTC. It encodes CASSFSRTLINYGYTF.

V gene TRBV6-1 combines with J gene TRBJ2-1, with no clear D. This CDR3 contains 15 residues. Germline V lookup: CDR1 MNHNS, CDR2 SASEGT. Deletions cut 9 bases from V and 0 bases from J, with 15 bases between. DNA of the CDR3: TGTGCCAGACCCTTTCGGTCGAGCTCCTACAATGAGCAGTTCTTC. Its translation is CARPFRSSSYNEQFF.

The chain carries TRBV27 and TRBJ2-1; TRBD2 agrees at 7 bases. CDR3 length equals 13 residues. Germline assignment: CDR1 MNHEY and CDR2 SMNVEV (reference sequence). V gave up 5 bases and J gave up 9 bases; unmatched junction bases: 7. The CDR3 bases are TGTGCCAGCAGTAGCGGGGTTCTCACTGAGCAGTTCTTC. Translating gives CASSSGVLTEQFF.

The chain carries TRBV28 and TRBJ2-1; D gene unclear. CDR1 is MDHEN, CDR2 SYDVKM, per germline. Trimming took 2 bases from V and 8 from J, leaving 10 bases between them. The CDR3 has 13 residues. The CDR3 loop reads CASSLAAVYEQFF. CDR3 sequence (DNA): TGTGCCAGCAGTTTAGCGGCGGTATATGAGCAGTTCTTC.

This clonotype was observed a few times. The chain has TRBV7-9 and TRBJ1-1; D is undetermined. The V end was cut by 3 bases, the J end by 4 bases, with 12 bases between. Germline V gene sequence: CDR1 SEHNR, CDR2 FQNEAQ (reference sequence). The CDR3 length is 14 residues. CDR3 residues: CASSFPLSATEAFF. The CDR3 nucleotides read TGTGCCAGCAGCTTTCCCCTGTCGGCCACTGAAGCTTTCTTT.

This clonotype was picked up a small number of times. The DNA for the CDR3 is TGTGCCATCAGTGCGAACGAGGGGGCCGGGCCAGATACGCAGTATTTT. Translating gives CAISANEGAGPDTQYF. This chain connects TRBV10-3 to TRBJ2-3, with 7 bases lining up with TRBD1. The CDR3 is made up of 16 amino acids. Per germline, CDR1 ENHRY and CDR2 SYGVKD. The V and J ends lost 4 bases and 4 bases, in that order; junction bases with no gene match: 11.

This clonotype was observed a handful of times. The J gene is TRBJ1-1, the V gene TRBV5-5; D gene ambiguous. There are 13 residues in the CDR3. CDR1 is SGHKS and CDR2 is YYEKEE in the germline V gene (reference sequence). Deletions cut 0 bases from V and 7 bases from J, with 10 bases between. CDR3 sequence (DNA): TGTGCCAGCAGCTTGGCAACAGCCTTTGAAGCTTTCTTT. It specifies CASSLATAFEAFF. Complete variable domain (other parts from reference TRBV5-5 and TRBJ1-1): DAGVTQSPTHLIKTRGQQVTLRCSPISGHKSVSWYQQVLGQGPQFIFQYYEKEERGRGNFPDRFSARQFPNYSSELNVNALLLGDSALYLCASSLATAFEAFFGQGTRLTVV.

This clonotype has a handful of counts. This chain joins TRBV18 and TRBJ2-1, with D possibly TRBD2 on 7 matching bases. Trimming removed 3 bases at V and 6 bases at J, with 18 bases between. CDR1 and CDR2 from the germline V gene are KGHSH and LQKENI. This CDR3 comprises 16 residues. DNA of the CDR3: TGTGCCAGCTCACCCCTGAATGGGGGGGGCCTCAATGAGCAGTTCTTC. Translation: CASSPLNGGGLNEQFF.

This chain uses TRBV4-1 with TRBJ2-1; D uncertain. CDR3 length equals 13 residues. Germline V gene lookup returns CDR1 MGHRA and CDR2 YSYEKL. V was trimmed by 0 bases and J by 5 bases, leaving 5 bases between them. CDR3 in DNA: TGCGCCAGCAGCCAAGAATGGGACAATGAGCAGTTCTTC. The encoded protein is CASSQEWDNEQFF.

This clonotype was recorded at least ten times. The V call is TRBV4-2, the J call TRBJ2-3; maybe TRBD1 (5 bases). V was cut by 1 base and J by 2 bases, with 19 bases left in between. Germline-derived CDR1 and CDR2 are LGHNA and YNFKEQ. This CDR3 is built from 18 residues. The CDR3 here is CASSQGKGAAESTDTQYF. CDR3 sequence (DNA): TGTGCCAGCAGCCAAGGAAAAGGGGCGGCGGAGTCCACAGATACGCAGTATTTT.

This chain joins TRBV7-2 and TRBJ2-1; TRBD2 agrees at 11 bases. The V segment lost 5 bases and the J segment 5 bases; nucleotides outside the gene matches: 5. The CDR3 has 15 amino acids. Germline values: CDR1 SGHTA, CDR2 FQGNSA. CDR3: CASSTTSGGDNEQFF. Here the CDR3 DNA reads TGTGCCAGCAGCACAACTAGCGGGGGTGACAATGAGCAGTTCTTC.

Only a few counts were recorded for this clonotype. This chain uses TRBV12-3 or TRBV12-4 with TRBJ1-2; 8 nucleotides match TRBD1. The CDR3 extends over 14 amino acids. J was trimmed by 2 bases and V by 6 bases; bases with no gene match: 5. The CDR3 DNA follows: TGTGCCAGCAGACTACAGGGGGAGAACTATGGCTACACCTTC. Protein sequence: CASRLQGENYGYTF.

CDR3 sequence: CASSPQGRYTGELFF. The CDR3 DNA is TGTGCCAGCAGCCCACAGGGGAGGTACACCGGGGAGCTGTTTTTT. This sequence joins TRBV5-5 and TRBJ2-2; possible D gene TRBD1, 7 bases. Germline loops: CDR1 SGHKS, CDR2 YYEKEE (reference sequence). This CDR3 has 15 residues. Trimming left V 4 bases short and J 3 bases short, with 13 bases between.

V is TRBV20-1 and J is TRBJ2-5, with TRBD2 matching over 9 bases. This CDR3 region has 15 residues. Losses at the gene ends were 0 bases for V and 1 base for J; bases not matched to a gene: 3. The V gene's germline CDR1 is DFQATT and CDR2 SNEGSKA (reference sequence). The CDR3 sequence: CSARDSGGSQETQYF. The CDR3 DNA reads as TGCAGTGCTAGAGATAGCGGGGGAAGCCAAGAGACCCAGTACTTC.

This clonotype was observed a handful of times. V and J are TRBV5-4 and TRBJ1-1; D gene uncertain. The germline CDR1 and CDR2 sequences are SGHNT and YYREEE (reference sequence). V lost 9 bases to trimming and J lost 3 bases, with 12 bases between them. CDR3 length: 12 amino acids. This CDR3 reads CATTRVDTEAFF. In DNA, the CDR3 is TGTGCCACGACGCGGGTTGACACTGAAGCTTTCTTT.

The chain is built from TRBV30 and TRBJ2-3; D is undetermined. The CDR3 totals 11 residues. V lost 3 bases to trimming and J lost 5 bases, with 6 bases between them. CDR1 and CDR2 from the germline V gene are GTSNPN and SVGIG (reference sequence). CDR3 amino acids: CAWSQIDTQYF. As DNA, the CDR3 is TGTGCCTGGAGCCAGATAGATACGCAGTATTTT.

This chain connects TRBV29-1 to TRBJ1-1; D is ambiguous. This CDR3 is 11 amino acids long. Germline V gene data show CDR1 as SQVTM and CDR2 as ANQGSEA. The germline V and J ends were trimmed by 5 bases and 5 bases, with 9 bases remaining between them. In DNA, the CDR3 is TGCAGCGTTCTGGGTAGGACTGAAGCTTTCTTT. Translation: CSVLGRTEAFF.

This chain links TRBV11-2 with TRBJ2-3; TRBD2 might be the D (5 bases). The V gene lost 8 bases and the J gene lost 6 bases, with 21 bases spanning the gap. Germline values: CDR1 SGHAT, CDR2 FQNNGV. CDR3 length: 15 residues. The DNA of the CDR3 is TGTGCCAGCTACCCAGAAGGGCTAGCTAGGGATACGCAGTATTTT. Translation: CASYPEGLARDTQYF.

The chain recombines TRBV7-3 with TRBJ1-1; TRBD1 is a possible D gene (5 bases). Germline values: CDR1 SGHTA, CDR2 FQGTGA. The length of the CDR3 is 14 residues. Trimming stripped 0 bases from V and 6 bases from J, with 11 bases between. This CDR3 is CASSLTSGRAEAFF. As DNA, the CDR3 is TGTGCCAGCAGCTTAACCTCGGGACGGGCTGAAGCTTTCTTT.

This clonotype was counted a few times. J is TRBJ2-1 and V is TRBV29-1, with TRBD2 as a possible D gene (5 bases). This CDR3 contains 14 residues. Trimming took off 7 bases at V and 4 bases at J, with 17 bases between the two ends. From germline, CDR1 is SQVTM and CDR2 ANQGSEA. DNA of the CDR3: TGCAGCGCCAATCCCCGGGCGGGTTACAATGAGCAGTTCTTC. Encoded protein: CSANPRAGYNEQFF.

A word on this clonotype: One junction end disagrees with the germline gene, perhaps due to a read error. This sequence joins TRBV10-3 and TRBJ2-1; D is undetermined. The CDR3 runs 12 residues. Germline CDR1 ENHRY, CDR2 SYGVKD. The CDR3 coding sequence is TGTGCCAGCTTGGGATCCTACAATGAGCTGTTCTTC. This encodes CASLGSYNELFF.